Following are 23 T cell receptor beta chains from one sample sequenced in a study of beta chain features in type 1 diabetes. Sequencing targeted expressed TCRB transcripts, as all isolated RNA had been reverse transcribed. The assay was immunoSEQ multiplex PCR, and TCRdb's table has in-frame clones only and misses some. The data show about 250,000 clones, 11% to 15% seen once. Sequenced input: naive CD4+ T cells from blood. The receptor set was obtained from a woman between 40 and 50 years old in good health.

The V call is TRBV5-4, the J call TRBJ2-7; 9 bases match TRBD1. Germline CDR1 reads SGHNT; CDR2 reads YYREEE (reference sequence). Germline trimming cut 4 bases from V and 3 bases from J; bases unmatched to any gene: 8. The CDR3 totals 15 residues. The CDR3 spells CASSRRQGDYYEQYF. CDR3 coding DNA: TGTGCCAGCAGCCGGAGACAGGGGGACTACTACGAGCAGTACTTC.

This clone was observed a handful of times. The rearrangement joins TRBV27 to TRBJ2-7; D is perhaps TRBD1 (6 bases). This CDR3 contains 16 residues. Trimming removed 0 bases from V and 6 bases from J, with 18 bases in between. Germline V gene data show CDR1 as MNHEY and CDR2 as SMNVEV (reference sequence). The CDR3 region is CASSLSPRPGDGEQYF. CDR3 nucleotides: TGTGCCAGCAGTTTATCTCCCCGACCAGGGGACGGCGAGCAGTACTTC.

This clone was recorded a few times. The CDR3 reads CASSIQGRYQETQYF. The CDR3 DNA reads TGTGCCAGTAGTATACAGGGGCGGTACCAAGAGACCCAGTACTTC. This chain connects TRBV19 to TRBJ2-5; D is possibly TRBD1 (6 bases). The CDR3 has 15 amino acids. Between the trimmed V and J ends, which lost 2 bases and 0 bases, there was a span of 10 bases. Germline V gene data show CDR1 as LNHDA and CDR2 as SQIVND (reference sequence).

This clone was counted only a few times. The chain combines TRBV4-1 with TRBJ1-2, with TRBD1 matching 8 bases. Germline V gene sequence: CDR1 MGHRA, CDR2 YSYEKL. The junction had 8 bases not matched to a gene; V was cut back by 2 bases and J by 6 bases. CDR3 length: 15 amino acids. The CDR3 nucleotides are TGCGCCAGCAGCCAAACCGAGGACAGGGCGCATGGCTACACCTTC. Its translation: CASSQTEDRAHGYTF.

V gene TRBV7-2 combines with J gene TRBJ2-7; 12 bases line up with TRBD1. V lost 5 bases to trimming and J lost 7 bases; unmatched junction nucleotides: 6. Germline values: CDR1 SGHTA, CDR2 FQGNSA. CDR3 length equals 14 residues. Written as DNA, the CDR3 is TGTGCCAGCAGCAGGGGGACAGGGGGCTGGGAGCAGTACTTC. This sequence encodes CASSRGTGGWEQYF.

This clone came up many times. The genes are TRBV29-1 and TRBJ1-2, with TRBD1 matching over 7 bases. Germline-derived CDR1 and CDR2 are SQVTM and ANQGSEA. V trimming: 7 bases; J trimming: 7 bases; junction bases outside the gene matches: 9. CDR3 length: 12 residues. CDR3 in amino acids: CSAEQGSRGYTF. In nucleotides, the CDR3 is TGCAGCGCCGAACAGGGGAGTCGTGGCTACACCTTC.

This clone has a handful of counts. This sequence joins TRBV4-1 and TRBJ1-1, with D uncertain. Trimming stripped 2 bases from V and 0 bases from J, with 13 bases between. The CDR3 totals 16 residues. Per the germline V gene, CDR1 is MGHRA and CDR2 is YSYEKL. DNA of the CDR3: TGCGCCAGCAGCCAACCCGGATCGAGCGTGAACACTGAAGCTTTCTTT. This sequence encodes CASSQPGSSVNTEAFF.

The rearrangement joins TRBV18 to TRBJ1-4; D gene unclear. With 2 bases removed from V and 5 bases from J, the gap between germline ends came to 15 bases. The CDR3 runs to 16 residues. Germline CDR1 is KGHSH and CDR2 is LQKENI. The CDR3 protein is CASSPKRSESNEKLFF. DNA for the CDR3: TGTGCCAGCTCACCAAAACGATCAGAATCCAATGAAAAACTGTTTTTT.

In DNA form, the CDR3 reads TGTGCCAGCAGCATTAGAGGGGGTAGCAACTATGGCTACACCTTC. Residues: CASSIRGGSNYGYTF. V usage is TRBV5-4 and J usage is TRBJ1-2, with D perhaps matching TRBD1 (6 bases). The CDR3 has 15 amino acids. V gave up 4 bases and J gave up 2 bases, with 15 bases separating them. Germline CDR1 and CDR2: SGHNT and YYREEE (reference sequence).

J is TRBJ2-7 and V is TRBV12-5; 9 bases are a match to TRBD1. The length of the CDR3 is 15 residues. V shed 6 bases, J shed 3 bases, and the junction held 9 bases outside the gene matches. The V gene's germline CDR1 is LGHNT and CDR2 FRNRAP. CDR3 bases: TGTGCTAGTGGGGGTGACAGGGGGGCTTTCTACGAGCAGTACTTC. This gives the protein CASGGDRGAFYEQYF.

This clone was picked up a small number of times. V is TRBV7-9 and J is TRBJ2-1; 8 bases map to TRBD1. This CDR3 region has 15 residues. From germline, CDR1 is SEHNR and CDR2 FQNEAQ (reference sequence). Germline trimming cut 4 bases from V and 2 bases from J; bases unmatched to any gene: 4. CDR3 in DNA: TGTGCCAGCAGCTCAAACAGGGGGGCCTACAATGAGCAGTTCTTC. Translating it yields CASSSNRGAYNEQFF.

The chain carries TRBV7-8 and TRBJ2-5; 7 bases match TRBD1. The CDR3 has 12 residues. The germline V gene encodes CDR1 SGHVS and CDR2 FQNEAQ. V lost 8 bases and J lost 5; bases outside the gene matches: 5. CDR3 coding DNA: TGTGCCAGCCGACAGGGAGAGGAGACCCAGTACTTC. It encodes CASRQGEETQYF.

The chain joins TRBV7-2 to TRBJ1-2; possible D gene TRBD1, 5 bases. Trimming shortened V by 2 bases and J by 2 bases, and 12 bases separated the two germline ends. The germline CDR1 and CDR2 sequences are SGHTA and FQGNSA. The CDR3 runs to 15 residues. DNA of the CDR3: TGTGCCAGCAGCTTATCAGGGAATGTCAACTATGGCTACACCTTC. Translating it yields CASSLSGNVNYGYTF. The variable domain in full, with the rest retrieved from reference TRBV7-2 and TRBJ1-2, is GAGVSQSPSNKVTEKGKDVELRCDPISGHTALYWYRQSLGQGLEFLIYFQGNSAPDKSGLPSDRFSAERTGGSVSTLTIQRTQQEDSAVYLCASSLSGNVNYGYTFGSGTRLTVV.

The V and J genes are TRBV4-2 and TRBJ2-2; tentative D call: TRBD2 (5 bases). Deletions cut 0 bases from V and 5 bases from J, with 13 bases between. The V gene's germline CDR1 is LGHNA and CDR2 YNFKEQ. This CDR3 is 16 amino acids long. The CDR3 bases are TGTGCCAGCAGCCAAGACATGGGCGGACTGACCGGGGAGCTGTTTTTT. Residues: CASSQDMGGLTGELFF.

This clone has ten or more counts. The CDR3 spells CAFATGSSYNEQFF. As DNA, the CDR3 is TGCGCCTTCGCCACAGGGAGCTCCTACAATGAGCAGTTCTTC. The chain combines TRBV4-3 with TRBJ2-1; D is possibly TRBD1 (6 bases). Trimming stripped 11 bases from V and 0 bases from J, with 14 bases between. Germline CDR1 LGHNA, CDR2 YSLEER. This CDR3 spans 14 amino acids.

This clone showed up just a few times. V and J are TRBV9 and TRBJ1-6, with a possible D match to TRBD1 (6 bases). Germline assignment: CDR1 SGDLS and CDR2 YYNGEE. This CDR3 is 15 amino acids long. V was trimmed by 0 bases and J by 6 bases, leaving 10 bases between them. The CDR3 region is CASSVAGGLNSPLHF. The CDR3 coding sequence is TGTGCCAGCAGCGTAGCCGGGGGGCTTAATTCACCCCTCCACTTT.

The CDR3 loop reads CASTRGGEQYF. CDR3 bases: TGTGCCAGCACCCGGGGGGGCGAGCAGTACTTC. This sequence joins TRBV6-5 and TRBJ2-7, with 8 bases lining up with TRBD2. From germline, CDR1 is MNHEY and CDR2 SVGAGI. This CDR3 comprises 11 residues. With 7 bases clipped from V and 6 bases from J, the junction kept 2 bases outside the gene matches.

This clone was observed at least ten times. V gene TRBV5-4 combines with J gene TRBJ2-5; D gene unclear. CDR3 length: 11 amino acids. The ends were cut back, 4 bases at V and 5 bases at J, with 6 bases in the middle. Germline lookup yields CDR1 SGHNT and CDR2 YYREEE (reference sequence). The CDR3 sequence is CASSAAETQYF. The CDR3, as DNA: TGTGCCAGCAGCGCCGCGGAGACCCAGTACTTC.

This clone has just one count. CDR3 region: CASSPPGGGSSYEQYF. In DNA, the CDR3 is TGTGCCAGCTCGCCTCCGGGAGGGGGAAGTTCCTACGAGCAGTACTTC. The rearrangement joins TRBV18 to TRBJ2-7, with 8 bases lining up with TRBD2. Per the germline V gene, CDR1 is KGHSH and CDR2 is LQKENI. V lost 6 bases and J lost 1; bases outside the gene matches: 11. The CDR3 totals 16 residues.

This chain connects TRBV6-4 to TRBJ2-3, with 9 bases that match TRBD2. After removal of 6 bases from V and 4 bases from J, the junction contained 8 bases not matched to a gene. CDR1 is MRHNA and CDR2 is SNTAGT in the germline V gene. The CDR3 contains 15 residues. DNA of the CDR3: TGTGCCAGCAGATCAGCGGGGGGACGATCAGATACGCAGTATTTT. This codes for CASRSAGGRSDTQYF.

In this sample, this clone turned up a few times. In nucleotides, the CDR3 is TGCAGCGTCAGACCCCCCCTCGGGCGGGGGCACCAAGAGACCCAGTACTTC. Translated: CSVRPPLGRGHQETQYF. The rearrangement links TRBV29-1 to TRBJ2-5; D may be TRBD2 (7 bases). This CDR3 spans 17 amino acids. Germline assignment: CDR1 SQVTM and CDR2 ANQGSEA. V lost 6 bases and J lost 0, with 23 bases in between.

This clone was seen a few times. This chain joins TRBV7-9 and TRBJ2-2, with D possibly being TRBD1 (6 bases). The V end was cut by 2 bases, the J end by 5 bases, with 12 bases between. The CDR3 covers 15 residues. Germline V gene sequence: CDR1 SEHNR, CDR2 FQNEAQ (reference sequence). DNA of the CDR3: TGTGCCAGCAGCTTACAGGGGTTAGGAACCGGGGAGCTGTTTTTT. Translated, it gives CASSLQGLGTGELFF.

V gene TRBV6-5 combines with J gene TRBJ2-7; weak D call: TRBD1 (6 bases). Germline-derived CDR1 and CDR2 are MNHEY and SVGAGI. V lost 0 bases and J 6 bases, leaving 15 bases between the germline ends. CDR3 length: 15 residues. The CDR3 region has the DNA TGTGCCAGCAGTTACTCGCCATACCCCAGGGGCGAGCAGTACTTC. Protein: CASSYSPYPRGEQYF.